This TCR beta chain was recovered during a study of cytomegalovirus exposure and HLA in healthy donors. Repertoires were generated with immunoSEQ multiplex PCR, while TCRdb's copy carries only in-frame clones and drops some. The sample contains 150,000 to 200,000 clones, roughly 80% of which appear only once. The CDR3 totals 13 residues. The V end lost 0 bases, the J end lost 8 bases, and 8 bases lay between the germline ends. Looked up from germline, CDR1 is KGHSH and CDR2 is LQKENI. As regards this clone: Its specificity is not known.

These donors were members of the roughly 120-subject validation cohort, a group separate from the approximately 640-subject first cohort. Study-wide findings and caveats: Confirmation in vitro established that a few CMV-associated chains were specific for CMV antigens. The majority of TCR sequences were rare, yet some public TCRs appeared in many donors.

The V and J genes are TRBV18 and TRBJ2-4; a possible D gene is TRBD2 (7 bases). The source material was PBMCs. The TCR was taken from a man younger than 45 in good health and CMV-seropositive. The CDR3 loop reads CASSPPGGDIQYF. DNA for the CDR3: TGTGCCAGCTCACCACCAGGGGGGGACATTCAGTACTTC. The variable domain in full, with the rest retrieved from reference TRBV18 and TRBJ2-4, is NAGVMQNPRHLVRRRGQEARLRCSPMKGHSHVYWYRQLPEEGLKFMVYLQKENIIDESGMPKERFSAEFPKEGPSILRIQQVVRGDSAAYFCASSPPGGDIQYFGAGTRLSVL.